Listed below are T cell receptor beta chains from one sample, sequenced in a study of T-cell reconstitution after alpha-beta-depleted transplantation in children. TCRdb reprocessed the PCR reads with MiXCR, giving one entry per CDR3 protein. The sample includes about 400,000 distinct CDR3 sequences, about 20% seen only once; the top ten take 3.5% to 4%. This specimen consisted of PBMCs from the stem cell graft donor, obtained from the stem cell graft. These receptors were collected from a human donor who donated a stem cell graft to a child with acute myeloid leukemia. Each CDR3 is given with its conserved first and last residue. A D gene is named only where the DNA matches it firmly. Not every row has a clone size; where given, it reads once, few, many or a size class.

v_call	d_call	j_call	clone_size	cdr3_nt	cdr3_aa
TRBV4-3	TRBD2	TRBJ2-1	many	TGCGCCAGCAGCCAAGATCGGACTAGCGGGACCTACAATGAGCAGTTCTTC	CASSQDRTSGTYNEQFF
TRBV12-3/TRBV12-4	TRBD1	TRBJ2-5	few	TGTGCCAGCAGTTTACTCGGGACAGGGGGCCAAGAGACCCAGTACTTC	CASSLLGTGGQETQYF
TRBV29-1	TRBD1	TRBJ2-7	many	TGCAGCGCGACTGGACAGGGGGCCCACGAGCAGTACTTC	CSATGQGAHEQYF
TRBV12-3/TRBV12-4	.	TRBJ2-7	many	TGTGCCAGCAGTTCCGGGTCCCCCGAGCAGTACTTC	CASSSGSPEQYF
TRBV27	TRBD2	TRBJ2-1	many	TGTGCCAGCAGTCACCGTACTAGCGGGAGGATCTACAATGAGCAGTTCTTC	CASSHRTSGRIYNEQFF
TRBV7-9	.	TRBJ2-7	.	TGTGCCAGCAGCTCGGGGACGGCAGCCTACGAGCAGTACTTC	CASSSGTAAYEQYF
TRBV5-1	.	TRBJ2-5	many	TGCGCCAGCAGCTTGGCTGGAGGGGGAGAGACCCAGTACTTC	CASSLAGGGETQYF
TRBV20-1	TRBD1	TRBJ2-3	many	TGCAGTGCTGGGAACAGGGGGAGCACAGATACGCAGTATTTT	CSAGNRGSTDTQYF
TRBV2	TRBD1	TRBJ2-1	many	TGTGCCAGCAGCGGACAGGTCTCCTACAATGAGCAGTTCTTC	CASSGQVSYNEQFF
TRBV12-3/TRBV12-4	.	TRBJ2-1	few	TGTGCCAGCAGTTCAATCCTAGGGAATGAGCAGTTCTTC	CASSSILGNEQFF
TRBV5-1	.	TRBJ2-5	.	TGCGCCAGCAGCTTGACACCCGGTTCTGGGGAGACCCAGTACTTC	CASSLTPGSGETQYF
TRBV24-1	TRBD1	TRBJ2-1	many	TGTGCCACCAGTGATTTGCGGGCGGACAGGGGGATATATGAGCAGTTCTTC	CATSDLRADRGIYEQFF
TRBV20-1	.	TRBJ1-4	.	TGCAGTGCTGGAAGCTCAGGGGCCGGCAATGAAAAACTGTTTTTT	CSAGSSGAGNEKLFF
TRBV6-5	.	TRBJ1-2	many	TGTGCCAGCAGCCCCTCCGGCTATGGCTACACCTTC	CASSPSGYGYTF
TRBV7-8	.	TRBJ2-2	.	TGTGCCAGCAGCCCCTCGAGACTTGTGAACACCGGGGAGCTGTTTTTT	CASSPSRLVNTGELFF
TRBV20-1	TRBD1	TRBJ2-1	.	TGCAGTGCTAGAGAACCTCTGGACAGGGGCAAGAATGAGCAGTTCTTC	CSAREPLDRGKNEQFF
TRBV7-6	.	TRBJ2-2	.	TGTGCCAGCAGCTTTGGGGGCGCAAACACCGGGGAGCTGTTTTTT	CASSFGGANTGELFF
TRBV28	.	TRBJ2-7	.	TGTGCCAGCAGTGCCCATCGCGCAGCCTACGAGCAGTACTTC	CASSAHRAAYEQYF
TRBV29-1	TRBD1	TRBJ2-7	.	TGCAGCGGCCGGGACAGGGCCTACGAGCAGTACTTC	CSGRDRAYEQYF
TRBV6-5	TRBD2	TRBJ2-7	.	TGTGCCAGCAGTTACTCCCTACAGCGGGAGCTTTACGAGCAGTACTTC	CASSYSLQRELYEQYF
TRBV5-1	.	TRBJ1-1	.	TGCGCCAGCAGCTCCCGTGAGGGGTCGAGCACTGAAGCTTTCTTT	CASSSREGSSTEAFF
TRBV20-1	.	TRBJ1-4	many	TGCAGTGCTAGAGGTGCGAACGACCGTCGGGAAAAACTGTTTTTT	CSARGANDRREKLFF
TRBV5-6	.	TRBJ2-7	.	TGTGCCAGCAGCTTTGGGGGAGTACTCGACGAGCAGTACTTC	CASSFGGVLDEQYF
TRBV20-1	TRBD1	TRBJ2-5	.	TGCAGTGCCCTCGAACAGGGGCAAGAGACCCAGTACTTC	CSALEQGQETQYF
TRBV10-2	.	TRBJ2-2	.	TGCGCCAGCAGGACTATCTACACCGGGGAGCTGTTTTTT	CASRTIYTGELFF
TRBV21-1	.	TRBJ2-7	few	TGTGCCAGCAGCAGAGACCTACACCGAACCTACGAGCAGTACTTC	CASSRDLHRTYEQYF
TRBV7-6	TRBD2	TRBJ2-3	.	TGTGCCAGCAGCTCACTAGCGGGAGGGCCGAAGGGAACAGATACGCAGTATTTT	CASSSLAGGPKGTDTQYF